This passage covers 7 T cell receptor beta chains from one sample sequenced in a study of molecular identifiers for immune sequencing clone quantification. Via MiXCR, TCRdb re-called the PCR reads, giving one row per CDR3 protein. The profile covers 100,000 or so distinct CDR3 sequences, with over 30% appearing a single time and less than 5.5% taken by the ten largest. The specimen sequenced was naive CD8+ T cells from blood, with Jurkat cell RNA spiked in. Specified subset: FACS-sorted CD8+CD4-CCR7+CD45RA+ naive T cells. The receptors stem from a human donor in good health. Some libraries in this study had Jurkat cell RNA spiked in.

The chain's CDR3 is CASSPSRTEQFF. CDR3 nucleotides: TGTGCCAGCAGCCCGTCGCGGACCGAGCAGTTCTTC. The J gene is TRBJ2-1, the V gene TRBV11-2, with D unresolved. V gave up 5 bases and J gave up 10 bases, with 12 bases separating them. The CDR3 consists of 12 residues. Per germline, CDR1 SGHAT and CDR2 FQNNGV. Together with reference TRBV11-2 and TRBJ2-1, the CDR3 gives the full variable domain: EAGVAQSPRYKIIEKRQSVAFWCNPISGHATLYWYQQILGQGPKLLIQFQNNGVVDDSQLPKDRFSAERLKGVDSTLKIQPAKLEDSAVYLCASSPSRTEQFFGPGTRLTVL.

This clonotype was counted between two and nine times. The rearrangement uses TRBV20-1 and TRBJ2-3; TRBD2 might be the D (5 bases). CDR3 size: 14 residues. CDR1 DFQATT and CDR2 SNEGSKA come from the germline V gene (reference sequence). V lost 4 bases, J lost 6 bases, and 17 bases lay in between. In DNA, the CDR3 is TGCAGTGCTAACTGGCTAGCCGTACTGGATACGCAGTATTTT. It translates to CSANWLAVLDTQYF.

This chain links TRBV11-3 with TRBJ2-1, with TRBD2 identical over 10 bases. The CDR3 extends over 21 amino acids. Germline V gene sequence: CDR1 SGHNT, CDR2 YENEEA. The ends lost 0 bases at V and 4 bases at J; junction bases unmatched: 18. The CDR3 region has the DNA TGTGCCAGCAGCTTAGATGTCCTAGCGGGAGTCGACCGGGCTCTTTACAATGAGCAGTTCTTC. This translates into CASSLDVLAGVDRALYNEQFF. The variable domain in full, with the rest retrieved from reference TRBV11-3 and TRBJ2-1, is EAGVVQSPRYKIIEKKQPVAFWCNPISGHNTLYWYLQNLGQGPELLIRYENEEAVDDSQLPKDRFSAERLKGVDSTLKIQPAELGDSAVYLCASSLDVLAGVDRALYNEQFFGPGTRLTVL.

This sequence joins TRBV5-1 and TRBJ1-1, with D tentatively TRBD1 (6 bases). The germline V gene has CDR1 SGHRS and CDR2 YFSETQ. This CDR3 is 15 amino acids long. V was shortened by 0 bases and J by 6 bases, with 15 bases between the two germline ends. The CDR3 region is CASSLGTVSFAEAFF. The CDR3 DNA follows: TGCGCCAGCAGCTTGGGGACAGTGAGTTTCGCTGAAGCTTTCTTT.

The gene calls are TRBV27 and TRBJ2-4; no reliable D call. Trimming removed 0 bases at V and 5 bases at J, with 8 bases between. This CDR3 spans 14 amino acids. The germline gives CDR1 MNHEY, CDR2 SMNVEV (reference sequence). CDR3 DNA sequence: TGTGCCAGCAGTTTATCCCCAGGCCAAAACATTCAGTACTTC. Its protein is CASSLSPGQNIQYF.

Comments on this clonotype: A much larger clone lies one base from this, so it may be a read error. The V call is TRBV9, the J call TRBJ1-5; D might be TRBD1 (6 bases). This CDR3 has 16 residues. V was pared by 4 bases and J by 5 bases, with 19 bases between. The germline CDR1 and CDR2 sequences are SGDLS and YYNGEE. CDR3 bases: TGTGCCAGCAGCCCCGGCGGGGGCCTAAGCGATCAGCCCCAGCATTTT. This encodes CASSPGGGLSDQPQHF.

This clonotype was found a few times. The chain combines TRBV4-2 with TRBJ2-7; 7 bases are a match to TRBD1. The CDR3 spans 12 residues. J was trimmed by 9 bases and V by 3 bases; bases with no gene match: 5. Germline CDR1 reads LGHNA; CDR2 reads YNFKEQ. The chain's CDR3 is CASSHTGETQYF. DNA of the CDR3: TGTGCCAGCAGCCATACAGGGGAGACGCAGTACTTC.